The rows below give T cell receptor beta chains drawn from one sample of a study of neurological immune-mediated disorders. TCRdb redid the calling of the 5' RACE reads with MiXCR, one entry per CDR3 protein. The sample has tens of thousands of distinct CDR3 sequences, around 10% seen once; the top ten hold approximately 6.6%. The sequenced sample was PBMCs. The origin of the receptors is a male donor with HTLV-1-associated myelopathy (HAM/TSP). Each CDR3 is given with its conserved first and last residue. The D gene is left open where the match is weak. Only some rows state a clone size, as once, few, many or a class for expanded clones.

clone_size d_call j_call v_call cdr3_nt cdr3_aa
many NA TRBJ2-7 TRBV5-1 TGCGCCAGCAGCTTGGCCGGGACGGACTACGAGCAGTACTTC CASSLAGTDYEQYF
NA TRBD1 TRBJ2-3 TRBV7-8 TGTGCCAGCAGCTTCCCGGGGGACAGGGCAAGGACAGATACGCAGTATTTT CASSFPGDRARTDTQYF
many NA TRBJ1-5 TRBV12-3/TRBV12-4 TGTGCCAGCAGTTTAGGGGAAAACAATCAGCCCCAGCATTTT CASSLGENNQPQHF
NA NA TRBJ2-6 TRBV5-5 NA CASSFYICSADTRANVLTF
many NA TRBJ2-7 TRBV5-1 TGCGCCAGCAGCTTCGGGTCAGTTTCCTACGAGCAGTACTTC CASSFGSVSYEQYF
many NA TRBJ1-5 TRBV5-6 TGTGCCAGCAGCTTACGGGACCTTAGCAATCAGCCCCAGCATTTT CASSLRDLSNQPQHF
many TRBD1 TRBJ2-1 TRBV20-1 TGCAGTGCGCCCCGACAGGGGGATGAGCAGTTCTTC CSAPRQGDEQFF
many NA TRBJ2-7 TRBV12-3/TRBV12-4 TGTGCCAGCACCCGGGGGCAGGCTCCCTACGAGCAGTACTTC CASTRGQAPYEQYF
NA TRBD1 TRBJ2-4 TRBV2 TGTGCCAGCTCGGGGACAGGGGGTTTGAAAAACATTCAGTACTTC CASSGTGGLKNIQYF
NA NA TRBJ1-2 TRBV2 TGTGCCAGCAGCCCCTCGGGAGGGGCGCAGTACTATGGCTACACCTTC CASSPSGGAQYYGYTF
NA TRBD1 TRBJ1-3 TRBV19 TGTGCCAGCAAGGACAGGGTCCCTGGAAACACCATATATTTT CASKDRVPGNTIYF
many NA TRBJ2-7 TRBV6-5 TGTGCCAGCAGTTACTCTGGGACGGGATCCTACGAGCAGTACTTC CASSYSGTGSYEQYF
many TRBD1 TRBJ2-1 TRBV5-5 TGTGCCAGCAGCCCACCGGGACAGGGCTACAATGAGCAGTTCTTC CASSPPGQGYNEQFF
NA NA TRBJ1-1 TRBV6-1 TGTGCCAGCAGTTGGGGACTAGGTCGCAGCGAGACTGAAGCTTTCTTT CASSWGLGRSETEAFF
many NA TRBJ2-7 TRBV20-1 TGCAGTGCTAGAGATGAGGACGGAATCCGCCCCGAGCAGTACTTC CSARDEDGIRPEQYF
NA TRBD2 TRBJ2-1 TRBV7-6 TGTGCCAGCAGCAGTAGCGGGGGGGCCGGATACAATGAGCAGTTCTTC CASSSSGGAGYNEQFF
many TRBD1 TRBJ2-7 TRBV20-1 TGCAGTGCTACCCCGGTGACAGGGCCAGGGGGATACGAGCAGTACTTC CSATPVTGPGGYEQYF
many NA TRBJ1-1 TRBV12-3/TRBV12-4 TGTGCCAGCAGTTTCTCCGGGGATATGAACACTGAAGCTTTCTTT CASSFSGDMNTEAFF
many TRBD2 TRBJ2-5 TRBV7-2 TGTGCCAGCAGCTCAAGTGTGGGACTAGGAGGCGAGACCCAGTACTTC CASSSSVGLGGETQYF
many TRBD2 TRBJ2-3 TRBV20-1 TGCAGAGCAGACGGGGGGGCCGTAGATACGCAGTATTTT CRADGGAVDTQYF
many TRBD1 TRBJ2-5 TRBV6-6 TGTGCCAGCAGTTACGGGAGCAGGGGGCGTGGGGAGACCCAGTACTTC CASSYGSRGRGETQYF
many NA TRBJ2-7 TRBV20-1 TGCAGTGCTAGGGAGGGGGTTGAGGACGAGCAGTACTTC CSAREGVEDEQYF
many NA TRBJ2-1 TRBV28 TGTGCCAGCAGTTTCTCCGGGGGCCATAATGAGCAGTTCTTC CASSFSGGHNEQFF
many TRBD2 TRBJ2-5 TRBV5-1 TGCGCCAGCTCCAACCCCAGCGGGGGGGAGACCCAGTACTTC CASSNPSGGETQYF
many TRBD1 TRBJ2-2 TRBV6-2/TRBV6-3 TGTGCCAGCAGTTACGCTCCAGGGGGCTTTCCCGGGGAGCTGTTTTTT CASSYAPGGFPGELFF
many NA TRBJ1-1 TRBV6-5 TGTGCCAGCAGTTACACCATCGACGGAACTGAAGCTTTCTTT CASSYTIDGTEAFF
many NA TRBJ1-1 TRBV28 TGTGCCACGGGGGGTACTCCGAACACTGAAGCTTTCTTT CATGGTPNTEAFF
many NA TRBJ2-1 TRBV6-2/TRBV6-3 TGTGCCAGCAGTAGGGTCGGGGGTGCCACGTTCTTC CASSRVGGATFF
NA NA TRBJ2-7 TRBV5-6 TGTGCCAGTAGCTTAATCTCCTACGAGCAGTACTTC CASSLISYEQYF
few NA TRBJ2-3 TRBV5-1 TGCGCCAGCAGCATTCCTTCTGGCACAGATACGCAGTATTTT CASSIPSGTDTQYF
many TRBD2 TRBJ2-3 TRBV27 TGTGCCAGCAGACTAGCGGGCCGCACAGATACGCAGTATTTT CASRLAGRTDTQYF
many NA TRBJ2-7 TRBV29-1 TGCAGCGTTGGGGTGGGAACCTACGAGCAGTACTTC CSVGVGTYEQYF
many NA TRBJ1-1 TRBV6-6 TGTGCCAGCAGTTACTCTACCCCTGAAGCTTTCTTT CASSYSTPEAFF